This T cell receptor (beta chain) was recorded in a study of blood T cell repertoires in COVID-19. Looking at the study overall: Researchers got acute and convalescent COVID-19 samples from the United States, Italy and Spain.

Authors' analysis steps: Amplifying reference gene primers gave estimates of nucleated cell counts. Generated by immunoSEQ multiplex PCR, the TCRdb table keeps only in-frame clones and is missing some. V and J calls plus clone size are reproduced from that table; the DNA served to infer D and trimming. The table records about 160,000 clones, more than 60% of them present only once. Germline lookup yields CDR1 KGHSH and CDR2 LQKENI. The CDR3 has 14 amino acids. V lost 2 bases to trimming and J lost 7 bases, with 14 bases between them. This clonotype was obtained from a man aged 60 to 75 with acute or convalescent COVID-19. The rearrangement links TRBV18 to TRBJ1-1; D perhaps matches TRBD1 (6 bases). Sequenced input: peripheral blood. The CDR3 coding sequence is TGTGCCAGCTCACCAGGACAGACCAATAATGAAGCTTTCTTT. This encodes CASSPGQTNNEAFF. The full variable domain, its missing parts supplied by reference TRBV18 and TRBJ1-1, is NAGVMQNPRHLVRRRGQEARLRCSPMKGHSHVYWYRQLPEEGLKFMVYLQKENIIDESGMPKERFSAEFPKEGPSILRIQQVVRGDSAAYFCASSPGQTNNEAFFGQGTRLTVV.